The T cell receptor (delta chain) described here comes from a study of γδ T cells in repeated Plasmodium falciparum infection. Overall study context: Four controlled malaria infections with P. falciparum NF54 spanned about 600 days.

Vgamma9/Vdelta2+ and Vdelta2-negative gammadelta T cells were flow-sorted from PBMC for bulk sequencing. About this clone: Its matching antigen is unknown. The TCRdb protein comes from a much larger clone and disagrees with this DNA's translation at residue 16, likely due to a read error; the protein given here is derived from the DNA.

Study-level results: Over time and infection, Vgamma9/Vdelta2+ repertoires remained highly stable and polyclonal.

This CDR3 comprises 19 residues. Deletions cut 3 bases from V and 10 bases from J, with 35 bases between. Looked up from germline, CDR1 is GEAIGNYY and CDR2 is EKD. TCRdb re-analyzed the multiplex PCR reads via CATT. The table lists roughly 93,000 delta-chain clones, over 0.75% of them singletons. This rearrangement joins TRDV2 to TRDJ1; possibly TRDD3 for D (7 bases). The J gene, not given by TCRdb, was assigned here from a germline match of the nucleotide sequence. Source material: gamma-delta T cells from blood. This TCR came from a pool of human donors (malaria-infected and uninfected, not separated). As DNA, the CDR3 is TGTGCCTGTGACCCCCTGGGGGGGGCCCCTTCCGAGGTGGACAGCATACTCATCTTT. It specifies CACDPLGGAPSEVDSILIF.